Shown below are 19 T cell receptor gamma chains from a single sample sequenced in a study of γδ T cells in repeated Plasmodium falciparum infection. TCRdb re-called the multiplex PCR reads with CATT. The data contain more than 12,000 gamma-chain clones, roughly 1.5% of them seen just once; the ten biggest clones take up around 30%. Flow sorting of PBMC yielded separate Vgamma9/Vdelta2+ and Vdelta2-negative gammadelta T cell populations for bulk repertoire analysis. Sequenced material: gamma-delta T cells from blood. The source of these receptors is a pool of human donors (malaria-infected and uninfected, not separated).

Comments on this clone: Given a far larger clone just one base away, this is likely a sequencing read error. The DNA is omitted, as the CDR3 cannot be located on it reliably, and the CDR3 follows TCRdb's listing. Other DNA sequences in this sample translate to the same CDR3. The V gene reported is TRGV3; the J gene is uncalled. In germline, CDR1 is VTNTFY, CDR2 YDVSTARD (reference sequence). Inclusive of both ends, the CDR3 amounts to 31 amino acids. CDR3 residues: CATWDRIIIRNSLAVEQHLLSQVSIGRIQHF.

This clone came up a few times. Since a far larger clone is one base different, this is likely a read error. Within the sample, other DNA sequences also encode this same CDR3. The J gene went uncalled, whereas the V gene is TRGV9. In germline, CDR1 is GITISATS, CDR2 ISYDGTV (reference sequence). The CDR3 totals 11 residues. The CDR3: CALWVGDKKLF. CDR3 DNA sequence: TGTGCCTTGTGGGTCGGAGATAAGAAACTCTTC.

For this clone: The protein given by TCRdb reflects a much larger clone and differs at residue 9 from this DNA's translation, likely from a read error; the protein shown is the DNA's translation. J gene calling gave no result, while the V gene is TRGV9. The CDR3 length is 11 residues. The germline gives CDR1 GITISATS, CDR2 ISYDGTV (reference sequence). CDR3 bases: TGTGCCTTGTGGGAGGCCACTGGGAGACTCTTT. Translating it yields CALWEATGRLF.

For this clone: With only one base between it and a far larger clone, this is likely a read error. This CDR3 is also generated by other DNA sequences in the sample. The chain employs TRGV4 and TRGJ1 or TRGJ2. The germline V gene encodes CDR1 EGSTGY and CDR2 YDSYTSSV. This CDR3 has 16 amino acids. The CDR3 loop is CATWEGEVKRYYKKLF. CDR3 DNA sequence: TGTGCCACCTGGGAGGGAGAAGTTAAGCGTTATTATAAGAAGCTCTTT.

This clone was found a few times. TCRdb's entry gives the protein of a much larger clone, which mismatches this DNA's translation at residue 7, likely from a read error; the protein reported here is translated from the DNA. The chain uses TRGV9 and TRGJ1 or TRGJ2. The J gene was missing in TCRdb and was found by matching the end of the DNA to germline. CDR3 length: 13 residues. Germline values: CDR1 GITISATS, CDR2 ISYDGTV (reference sequence). The V segment lost 1 base and the J segment 12 bases; nucleotides outside the gene matches: 12. The CDR3 DNA reads as TGTGCCTTGTGGGAGGTCTCACCCCTTGGGAAACTCTTT. Protein product: CALWEVSPLGKLF.

For this clone: Since a far larger clone is one base different, this is likely a read error. The same CDR3 also results from other DNA sequences found in this sample. The V and J genes are TRGV9 and TRGJP1. TCRdb does not report a J gene; here it was assigned by matching the DNA to germline references. Germline V CDR1 and CDR2: GITISATS, ISYDGTV (reference sequence). The CDR3 loop spans 18 amino acids. V was pared by 0 bases and J by 6 bases, with 16 bases of the junction left unmatched. CDR3 DNA: TGTGCCTTGTGGGAGGTGAAAACTCTCTTTTCCTCTGGTTGGTTCAAGATATTT. Encoded protein: CALWEVKTLFSSGWFKIF.

This clone showed up just a few times. The protein that TCRdb holds for this DNA derives from a much larger clone and differs from the translated DNA at residue 4, which likely indicates a read error; the protein shown here is translated from the DNA. The rearrangement links TRGV9 to TRGJ1 or TRGJ2. Here the J gene was assigned by germline matching of the DNA, as TCRdb has none. Per the germline V gene, CDR1 is GITISATS and CDR2 is ISYDGTV (reference sequence). The CDR3 has 12 residues. CDR3 sequence reads: CALGEVPYKKLF. The CDR3 DNA is TGTGCCTTGGGGGAGGTCCCTTATAAGAAACTCTTT.

The table lists this clone with many counts. The protein TCRdb lists belongs to a much larger clone and differs from this DNA's translation at residue 11, which points to a read error; the protein shown is made from the DNA. The chain joins TRGV9 to TRGJP. Germline CDR1 reads GITISATS; CDR2 reads ISYDGTV (reference sequence). The CDR3 is 16 amino acids. CDR3 residues: CALWEVTELGRKIKVF. The CDR3 DNA reads TGTGCCTTGTGGGAGGTGACAGAGTTGGGCAGAAAAATCAAGGTATTT.

Many counts were recorded for this clone. This chain uses TRGV5 with TRGJ1 or TRGJ2. The germline V gene encodes CDR1 VINAFY and CDR2 YDVSNSKD. V shed 6 bases and J 8 bases; nucleotides not matched to a gene: 4. This CDR3 has 10 residues. The DNA for the CDR3 is TGTGCCACCTGGTCTCATAAGAAACTCTTT. Amino acid sequence: CATWSHKKLF.

This clone was counted between two and nine times. TCRdb assigns this DNA the protein of a much larger clone, which departs from its translation at residue 16; this likely reflects a read error, and the protein shown comes from translating the DNA. The chain joins TRGV9 to TRGJP. No J gene is reported in TCRdb; it was inferred here by comparing the DNA with germline. CDR3 size: 19 residues. CDR1 is GITISATS, CDR2 ISYDGTV, per germline (reference sequence). The CDR3 DNA is TGTGCCTTGTGGGAGGGAACCAAATTACAAGAGTTGGGCAAAAAAGTCAAGGTATTT. Protein product: CALWEGTKLQELGKKVKVF.

This clone came up a few times. This DNA's translation differs at residue 14 from TCRdb's protein, which comes from a much larger clone; a read error is likely, and the protein shown is translated from the DNA. This chain connects TRGV9 to TRGJP. TCRdb lists no J gene, so it was determined here by aligning the DNA to germline. The CDR3 sequence is 17 residues long. In germline, CDR1 is GITISATS, CDR2 ISYDGTV (reference sequence). The CDR3 spells CALWEVYSELGKKTKVF. CDR3 in DNA: TGTGCCTTGTGGGAGGTCTACTCCGAGTTGGGCAAAAAAACCAAGGTATTT.

In its sample, this clone was seen many times. It differs at one base from a far larger clone, so likely a read error. This rearrangement joins TRGV9 to TRGJP. The germline CDR1 and CDR2 sequences are GITISATS and ISYDGTV (reference sequence). The CDR3 has 18 residues. This CDR3 is CALWQVSRQGLGKKIKVF. DNA for the CDR3: TGTGCCTTGTGGCAGGTGAGCCGGCAAGGGTTGGGCAAAAAAATCAAGGTATTT.

This clone was seen at least ten times. This sequence is one base from a far larger clone and is likely a read error. This CDR3 reads CALWGVDGELGKKIKVF. The CDR3 nucleotides are TGTGCCTTGTGGGGGGTGGATGGGGAGTTGGGCAAAAAAATCAAGGTATTT. J is TRGJP and V is TRGV9. Per germline, CDR1 GITISATS and CDR2 ISYDGTV (reference sequence). The CDR3 has 17 amino acids.

Only a few counts were recorded for this clone. This likely reflects a read error, since a far larger clone is one base away. It is unclear where the CDR3 begins or ends on the DNA, so no DNA is shown, and the CDR3 is as TCRdb lists it. The V gene corresponds to TRGV2; no J gene was called. Germline loops: CDR1 EGSNGY, CDR2 YDSYNSKV. Both ends counted, the CDR3 spans 32 residues. CDR3: CATWDGPIGIRNSLAVEQHWLSQVSIGRIQHF.

This clone came up many times. A far more abundant clone sits one base away, making this likely a read error. This chain joins TRGV4 and TRGJ1 or TRGJ2. Germline CDR1 EGSTGY, CDR2 YDSYTSSV. The CDR3 is made up of 14 amino acids. CDR3 sequence (DNA): TGTGCCACCTGGGATGGGGGGGATTATTATAAGAAACTCTTC. Translation gives CATWDGGDYYKKLF.

This clone was counted at least ten times. This DNA translates differently at residue 6 from the TCRdb protein, which is that of a much larger clone; a read error is likely, and the protein shown is the DNA's own translation. This chain links TRGV9 with TRGJ1 or TRGJ2. The CDR3 sequence is 10 residues long. CDR1 and CDR2 (germline): GITISATS, ISYDGTV (reference sequence). CDR3: CALNYHKKLF. The CDR3 bases are TGTGCCTTAAATTATCATAAGAAACTCTTT.

Ten or more counts support this clone. TCRdb attributes to this sequence the protein of a much larger clone, which differs from the DNA translation at residue 6; a read error is likely, and the protein displayed is translated from the DNA. The J gene is TRGJP, the V gene TRGV9. The J gene was missing in TCRdb and was found by matching the end of the DNA to germline. The CDR3 consists of 16 residues. The germline V gene has CDR1 GITISATS and CDR2 ISYDGTV (reference sequence). The V and J ends lost 5 bases and 5 bases, in that order; junction bases with no gene match: 6. The CDR3 loop is CALWGGKELGKKIKVF. DNA for the CDR3: TGTGCCTTGTGGGGCGGTAAAGAGTTGGGCAAAAAAATCAAGGTATTT.

This clone turned up a few times. TCRdb attributes to this sequence the protein of a much larger clone, which differs from the DNA translation at residue 3; a read error is likely, and the protein displayed is translated from the DNA. The genes are TRGV3 and TRGJ1 or TRGJ2. From germline, CDR1 is VTNTFY and CDR2 YDVSTARD (reference sequence). The CDR3 length is 13 residues. The CDR3 is CASWDRRGYKKLF. In DNA, the CDR3 is TGTGCCTCCTGGGACAGGCGGGGTTATAAGAAACTCTTT.

This clone has more than one count but fewer than ten. A far larger clone lies a single base away; this is likely a read error. Other DNA sequences in the same sample also yield this CDR3. The V gene is given as TRGV9, and no J gene call is available. Per the germline V gene, CDR1 is GITISATS and CDR2 is ISYDGTV (reference sequence). The CDR3 totals 12 residues. This CDR3 is CALWEIPNKKLF. The CDR3 DNA sequence: TGTGCCTTGTGGGAGATACCGAATAAGAAACTCTTC.